One sample yielded the 29 T cell receptor beta chains listed below, sequenced in a study of shared clonotypes between healthy human individuals. The method was immunoSEQ multiplex PCR; TCRdb's version includes in-frame clones alone and lacks a portion of them. The repertoire has approximately 100,000 clones, 55% to 70% of them found once; the top ten carry under 25%. Sample: memory CD8+ T cells sorted from blood. Subset denoted: CD45RO+ cells pooled with CCR7-negative TemRA cells. The receptor source for this set is a woman in her 30s in good health.

The V gene is TRBV11-2, the J gene TRBJ2-7, with 9 bases lining up with TRBD2. The CDR3 contains 15 residues. The V gene end was trimmed by 2 bases and the J gene end by 2 bases; junction bases not matched to a gene: 4. Germline assignment: CDR1 SGHAT and CDR2 FQNNGV. The CDR3 nucleotides read TGTGCCAGCAGCTTAAATGCGGGAGGGGCCTACGAGCAGTACTTC. Its protein is CASSLNAGGAYEQYF.

This rearrangement joins TRBV4-1 to TRBJ2-1; 8 bases fit TRBD2. The CDR3 is made up of 17 amino acids. Germline V gene sequence: CDR1 MGHRA, CDR2 YSYEKL. V lost 0 bases and J lost 3; bases outside the gene matches: 7. The CDR3 sequence: CASSQETPSGFYNEQFF. The CDR3 DNA reads as TGCGCCAGCAGCCAAGAGACCCCTAGCGGGTTCTACAATGAGCAGTTCTTC.

V gene TRBV2 combines with J gene TRBJ2-5, with unresolved D. The length of the CDR3 is 13 residues. Looked up from germline, CDR1 is SNHLY and CDR2 is FYNNEI. Trimming stripped 1 base from V and 3 bases from J, with 6 bases between. The CDR3 region is CASSEGQEETQYF. The CDR3 coding sequence is TGTGCCAGCAGTGAAGGGCAGGAAGAGACCCAGTACTTC.

This clone was recorded once. The chain couples TRBV7-8 to TRBJ1-1; unclear D gene. The CDR3 is 11 amino acids. Trimming cost V 2 bases and J 5 bases, with 3 bases left between them. Germline CDR1 SGHVS, CDR2 FQNEAQ. Here the CDR3 reads CASSLLTEAFF. In DNA form, the CDR3 reads TGTGCCAGCAGCTTACTGACTGAAGCTTTCTTT.

This clone was recorded many times. The V and J genes are TRBV2 and TRBJ2-7; D gene ambiguous. Germline lookup yields CDR1 SNHLY and CDR2 FYNNEI. The length of the CDR3 is 13 residues. The V end was cut by 7 bases, the J end by 6 bases, with 16 bases between. CDR3: CASKAKAGSEQYF. DNA for the CDR3: TGTGCCAGCAAAGCGAAGGCCGGAAGCGAGCAGTACTTC.

This chain links TRBV27 with TRBJ2-7; D not certain. The CDR3 loop spans 13 amino acids. Germline-derived CDR1 and CDR2 are MNHEY and SMNVEV (reference sequence). V lost 5 bases and J 1 base, leaving 9 bases between the germline ends. CDR3 amino acids: CASSETESYEQYF. In DNA form, the CDR3 reads TGTGCCAGCAGTGAGACGGAATCCTACGAGCAGTACTTC.

The rearrangement links TRBV19 to TRBJ2-5, with D perhaps matching TRBD2 (7 bases). Trimming cost V 5 bases and J 2 bases, with 27 bases left between them. Germline CDR1 LNHDA, CDR2 SQIVND (reference sequence). CDR3 length equals 19 residues. CDR3 nucleotide sequence: TGTGCCAGTAGTCCGGGAGGACAGAACACCTTGAAGATACAAGAGACCCAGTACTTC. Translated, it gives CASSPGGQNTLKIQETQYF. Supplemented by reference TRBV19 and TRBJ2-5, the full variable domain reads DGGITQSPKYLFRKEGQNVTLSCEQNLNHDAMYWYRQDPGQGLRLIYYSQIVNDFQKGDIAEGYSVSREKKESFPLTVTSAQKNPTAFYLCASSPGGQNTLKIQETQYFGPGTRLLVL.

This clone appeared a few times. V gene TRBV19 combines with J gene TRBJ1-5, with TRBD1 as a possible D gene (5 bases). Deletions cut 6 bases from V and 0 bases from J, with 24 bases between. This CDR3 spans 19 amino acids. The V gene's germline CDR1 is LNHDA and CDR2 SQIVND (reference sequence). CDR3 region: CASRIRRQGYFDSNQPQHF. Written as DNA, the CDR3 is TGTGCCAGTAGGATACGAAGGCAGGGTTATTTCGATAGCAATCAGCCCCAGCATTTT.

Ten or more counts support this clone. V gene TRBV6-4 combines with J gene TRBJ2-1; 11 bases line up with TRBD2. Losses at the gene ends were 2 bases for V and 6 bases for J; bases not matched to a gene: 3. The CDR3 loop spans 15 amino acids. Germline V CDR1 and CDR2: MRHNA, SNTAGT. The CDR3 here is CASSDDTSGSNEQFF. CDR3 nucleotides: TGTGCCAGCAGTGACGACACTAGCGGGAGCAATGAGCAGTTCTTC.

This clone appeared many times. The germline gene is not matched at one end of the junction; a read error may be the cause. The chain couples TRBV6-1 to TRBJ2-7, with a weak D call TRBD2 (6 bases). The germline CDR1 and CDR2 sequences are MNHNS and SASEGT. CDR3 length: 15 residues. The CDR3 spells CASSEGADGSHEQYF. CDR3 in DNA: TGTGCCAGCAGCGAAGGGGCTGACGGGAGCCACGAGCAGTACTTC.

This clone was observed a few times. The gene calls are TRBV27 and TRBJ2-1; 7 positions match TRBD2. Germline assignment: CDR1 MNHEY and CDR2 SMNVEV (reference sequence). The CDR3 has 16 amino acids. After removal of 5 bases from V and 3 bases from J, the junction contained 10 bases not matched to a gene. CDR3 nucleotide sequence: TGTGCCAGCAGTCGAGTCGTCGCTAGCGGCTACAATGAGCAGTTCTTC. This translates into CASSRVVASGYNEQFF.

This clone has a single count. This chain uses TRBV11-3 with TRBJ2-1; 9 nucleotides align to TRBD2. Germline V CDR1 and CDR2: SGHNT, YENEEA. V shed 1 base and J 5 bases; nucleotides not matched to a gene: 9. CDR3 length: 17 amino acids. CDR3 sequence (DNA): TGTGCCAGCAGCTTAGGGTATAGCGGGAGATACAACAATGAGCAGTTCTTC. Its protein is CASSLGYSGRYNNEQFF. The full variable domain, its missing parts supplied by reference TRBV11-3 and TRBJ2-1, is EAGVVQSPRYKIIEKKQPVAFWCNPISGHNTLYWYLQNLGQGPELLIRYENEEAVDDSQLPKDRFSAERLKGVDSTLKIQPAELGDSAVYLCASSLGYSGRYNNEQFFGPGTRLTVL.

This clone has just a few counts. V usage is TRBV15 and J usage is TRBJ2-5; 8 bases agree with TRBD1. Germline CDR1 and CDR2: LNHNV and YYDKDF (reference sequence). This CDR3 region has 15 residues. The V segment lost 5 bases and the J segment 5 bases; nucleotides outside the gene matches: 10. CDR3 region: CATSPRSTGGETQYF. DNA of the CDR3: TGTGCCACCAGCCCCCGGTCAACAGGGGGGGAGACCCAGTACTTC.

This clone was seen only once. The J gene is TRBJ2-3, the V gene TRBV2; 13 bases map to TRBD2. The CDR3 consists of 17 residues. Germline V lookup: CDR1 SNHLY, CDR2 FYNNEI. V shed 7 bases, J shed 3 bases, and the junction held 10 bases outside the gene matches. The CDR3 loop reads CASTWTSGSGGTDTQYF. The CDR3 region has the DNA TGTGCCAGCACTTGGACTAGCGGGAGTGGGGGGACAGATACGCAGTATTTT. The entire variable domain, with the rest obtained from reference TRBV2 and TRBJ2-3, is as follows: EPEVTQTPSHQVTQMGQEVILRCVPISNHLYFYWYRQILGQKVEFLVSFYNNEISEKSEIFDDQFSVERPDGSNFTLKIRSTKLEDSAMYFCASTWTSGSGGTDTQYFGPGTRLTVL.

The chain recombines TRBV6-1 with TRBJ2-1; 10 positions agree with TRBD2. Germline assignment: CDR1 MNHNS and CDR2 SASEGT. The length of the CDR3 is 18 residues. V gave up 1 base and J gave up 7 bases; unmatched junction bases: 13. The CDR3 coding sequence is TGTGCCAGCAGTGAAGTAGCCCTAGCGGGAGTATGGACGAATGAGCAGTTCTTC. Its translation: CASSEVALAGVWTNEQFF.

This clone was recorded a few times. The chain recombines TRBV7-9 with TRBJ2-4; D remains unclear. Trimming left V 4 bases short and J 5 bases short, with 18 bases between. This CDR3 has 16 amino acids. Germline CDR1 SEHNR, CDR2 FQNEAQ (reference sequence). CDR3 protein: CASSSAMGGIQNIQYF. The CDR3 DNA is TGTGCCAGCAGCTCCGCGATGGGCGGTATCCAAAACATTCAGTACTTC.

This rearrangement joins TRBV5-6 to TRBJ2-3; tentatively, D is TRBD1 (6 bases). This CDR3 is built from 14 residues. Germline V CDR1 and CDR2: SGHDT, YYEEEE. Deletions cut 5 bases from V and 2 bases from J, with 12 bases between. CDR3 sequence reads: CASRGAGSTDTQYF. The CDR3, as DNA: TGTGCCAGCAGGGGGGCAGGGTCCACAGATACGCAGTATTTT.

This clone was seen a handful of times. CDR3 loop: CASSSKTTKGYYGGDEQYF. CDR3 DNA sequence: TGTGCCAGCTCATCAAAGACGACAAAGGGTTATTATGGGGGAGACGAGCAGTACTTC. The genes are TRBV18 and TRBJ2-7; D might be TRBD1 or TRBD2, each matching 5 bases. The CDR3 runs 19 residues. V lost 5 bases and J lost 5, with 31 bases in between. The germline V gene encodes CDR1 KGHSH and CDR2 LQKENI.

This clone was seen more than once but under ten times. The rearrangement uses TRBV30 and TRBJ2-7; 7 positions agree with TRBD1. This CDR3 comprises 12 residues. From germline, CDR1 is GTSNPN and CDR2 SVGIG (reference sequence). V lost 4 bases and J lost 3; bases outside the gene matches: 3. The CDR3 sequence: CAWTGGGYEQYF. DNA of the CDR3: TGTGCCTGGACAGGGGGTGGCTACGAGCAGTACTTC.

This clone was found a few times. The CDR3: CSVELDTGAFF. The DNA for the CDR3 is TGCAGCGTTGAACTGGACACGGGAGCTTTCTTT. The rearrangement links TRBV29-1 to TRBJ1-1; D may be TRBD1 (5 bases). V lost 2 bases and J 10 bases, leaving 11 bases between the germline ends. This CDR3 is built from 11 residues. Germline V CDR1 and CDR2: SQVTM, ANQGSEA.

The chain combines TRBV18 with TRBJ2-1; TRBD1 is a possible D gene (6 bases). The CDR3 spans 14 residues. The ends were cut back, 1 base at V and 12 bases at J, with 16 bases in the middle. CDR1 and CDR2 (germline): KGHSH, LQKENI. CDR3 in DNA: TGTGCCAGCTCACCACACTATAGGACAGCAGGGCAGTTCTTC. Translated, it gives CASSPHYRTAGQFF.

The V and J genes are TRBV19 and TRBJ2-1; D uncertain. Trimming removed 5 bases from V and 10 bases from J, with 15 bases in between. Germline CDR1 and CDR2: LNHDA and SQIVND (reference sequence). This CDR3 spans 13 amino acids. CDR3 protein: CASSLVQFREQFF. CDR3 sequence (DNA): TGTGCCAGTAGTTTGGTCCAATTTAGGGAGCAGTTCTTC. Complete variable domain (other parts from reference TRBV19 and TRBJ2-1): DGGITQSPKYLFRKEGQNVTLSCEQNLNHDAMYWYRQDPGQGLRLIYYSQIVNDFQKGDIAEGYSVSREKKESFPLTVTSAQKNPTAFYLCASSLVQFREQFFGPGTRLTVL.

As regards this clone: Since a far larger clone is one base different, this is likely a read error. The rearrangement uses TRBV5-7 and TRBJ2-7, with TRBD2 matching over 11 bases. TRBV5-7 falls under the ORF class, with uncertain function. V lost 0 bases, J lost 5 bases, and 16 bases stayed unmatched. This CDR3 is 19 amino acids long. DNA of the CDR3: TGTGCCAGCAGCTTGGACCTTGAACTAGCGGGAGAAATTTCCCACGAGCAGTACTTC. It codes for CASSLDLELAGEISHEQYF.

This clone ranks as medium-sized. The chain links TRBV2 to TRBJ2-2; D not certain. The germline gives CDR1 SNHLY, CDR2 FYNNEI. V was clipped by 10 bases and J by 7 bases, with 16 bases between them. CDR3 size: 13 residues. The CDR3 here is CATSLGVGGELFF. CDR3 nucleotides: TGTGCCACCAGCCTAGGCGTAGGCGGGGAGCTGTTTTTT.

V is TRBV6-6 and J is TRBJ1-1, with D perhaps matching TRBD1 (5 bases). CDR1 is MNHNY, CDR2 SVGAGI, per germline (reference sequence). The CDR3 runs to 14 residues. Trimming left V 6 bases short and J 0 bases short, with 11 bases between. The CDR3 loop reads CASRPDSLNTEAFF. CDR3 nucleotide sequence: TGTGCCAGCAGACCCGACAGTTTGAACACTGAAGCTTTCTTT.

The rearrangement links TRBV2 to TRBJ1-5, with D hard to call. Trimming removed 4 bases at V and 9 bases at J, with 13 bases between. Germline V gene sequence: CDR1 SNHLY, CDR2 FYNNEI. The length of the CDR3 is 13 residues. CDR3 in amino acids: CASSVEGIRPQHF. CDR3 DNA sequence: TGTGCCAGCAGTGTTGAGGGAATAAGGCCCCAGCATTTT.

This chain uses TRBV7-9 with TRBJ2-3; a possible D gene is TRBD2 (5 bases). Germline V gene lookup returns CDR1 SEHNR and CDR2 FQNEAQ (reference sequence). V lost 3 bases, J lost 3 bases, and 7 bases lay in between. The CDR3 loop spans 13 amino acids. DNA for the CDR3: TGTGCCAGCAGCTTGGGAGTGACAGATACGCAGTATTTT. It encodes CASSLGVTDTQYF.

This clone was counted many times. The chain employs TRBV6-4 and TRBJ2-2; 11 bases agree with TRBD2. V lost 6 bases to trimming and J lost 3 bases; unmatched junction nucleotides: 6. Germline-derived CDR1 and CDR2 are MRHNA and SNTAGT. The CDR3 has 16 amino acids. CDR3 nucleotide sequence: TGTGCCAGCAGCGAACTAGCGGGAGATGACACCGGGGAGCTGTTTTTT. Amino acids: CASSELAGDDTGELFF.

The chain has TRBV6-4 and TRBJ2-1, with 12 bases fitting TRBD2. Germline trimming cut 2 bases from V and 9 bases from J; bases unmatched to any gene: 5. The CDR3 has 15 amino acids. Germline assignment: CDR1 MRHNA and CDR2 SNTAGT. In nucleotides, the CDR3 is TGTGCCAGCAGTGACACACCGGGACTAGCGGGTGAGCAGTTCTTC. It encodes CASSDTPGLAGEQFF.